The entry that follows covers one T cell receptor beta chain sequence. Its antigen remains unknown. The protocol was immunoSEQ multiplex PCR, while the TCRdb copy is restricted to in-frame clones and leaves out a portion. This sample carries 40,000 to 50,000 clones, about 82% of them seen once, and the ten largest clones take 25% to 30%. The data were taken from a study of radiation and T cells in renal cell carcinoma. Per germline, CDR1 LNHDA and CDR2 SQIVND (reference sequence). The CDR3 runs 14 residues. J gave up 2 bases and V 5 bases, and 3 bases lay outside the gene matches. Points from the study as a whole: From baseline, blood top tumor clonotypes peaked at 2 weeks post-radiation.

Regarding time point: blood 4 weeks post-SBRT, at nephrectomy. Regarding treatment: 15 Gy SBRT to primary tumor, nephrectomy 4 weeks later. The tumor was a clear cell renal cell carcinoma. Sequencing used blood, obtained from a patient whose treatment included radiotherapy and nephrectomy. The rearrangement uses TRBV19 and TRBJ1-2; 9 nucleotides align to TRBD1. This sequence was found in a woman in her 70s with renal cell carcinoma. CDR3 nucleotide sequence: TGTGCCAGTAGTGTCGGACAGGGGAACTATGGCTACACCTTC. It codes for CASSVGQGNYGYTF.